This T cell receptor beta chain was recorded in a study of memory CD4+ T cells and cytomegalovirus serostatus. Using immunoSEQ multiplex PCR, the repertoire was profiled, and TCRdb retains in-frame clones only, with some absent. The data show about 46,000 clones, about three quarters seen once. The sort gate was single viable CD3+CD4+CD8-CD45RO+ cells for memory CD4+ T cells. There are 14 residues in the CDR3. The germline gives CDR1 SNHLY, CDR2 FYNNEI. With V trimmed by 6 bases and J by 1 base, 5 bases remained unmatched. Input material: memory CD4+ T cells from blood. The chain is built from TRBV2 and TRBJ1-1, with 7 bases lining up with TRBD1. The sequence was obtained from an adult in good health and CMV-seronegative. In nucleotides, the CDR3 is TGTGCCAGCAGGGGGGGACAGAAGAACACTGAAGCTTTCTTT. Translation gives CASRGGQKNTEAFF.